This T cell receptor beta chain was retrieved from a study of T cell repertoires in cytomegalovirus infection. At the level of the study: Matching HLA type and CMV infection were both indicated by public TCR beta signatures.

In TCRdb, the reads were re-called with MiXCR into one record per CDR3 protein. The sample has around 77,000 distinct CDR3 sequences, around 20% seen once. Notes on the study in general: CMV-specific TCR beta clonotypes restricted by HLA-C were the ones dominating the ex vivo response. The cumulative frequency of public TCR beta families distinguished individuals who carried CMV together with the relevant HLA.

In the case of this clonotype: Its antigen remains unknown.

CDR1 is MNHEY and CDR2 is SMNVEV in the germline V gene (reference sequence). Trimming shortened V by 3 bases and J by 2 bases, and 12 bases separated the two germline ends. The CDR3 consists of 15 residues. The sequencing used CD8+ T cells from cultured PBMCs, collected from culture after CMV antigen stimulation. The rearrangement links TRBV27 to TRBJ2-3, with no clear D. This TCR was sampled from a human donor in good health (CMV status not recorded). Some clones in this sample may be carry-over from other donors' samples. The CDR3 protein is CASSFGSGFTDTQYF. DNA for the CDR3: TGTGCCAGCAGTTTTGGAAGTGGATTCACAGATACGCAGTATTTT.